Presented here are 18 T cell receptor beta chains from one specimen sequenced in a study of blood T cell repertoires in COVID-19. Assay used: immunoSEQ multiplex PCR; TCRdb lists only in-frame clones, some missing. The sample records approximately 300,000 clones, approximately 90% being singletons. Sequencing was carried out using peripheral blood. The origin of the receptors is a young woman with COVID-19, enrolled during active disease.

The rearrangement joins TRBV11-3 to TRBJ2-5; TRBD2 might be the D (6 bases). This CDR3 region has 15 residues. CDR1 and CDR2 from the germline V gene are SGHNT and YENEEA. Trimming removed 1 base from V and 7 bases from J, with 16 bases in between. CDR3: CASSLVPGGRATQYF. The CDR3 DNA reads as TGTGCCAGCAGCTTAGTTCCCGGGGGAAGAGCGACCCAGTACTTC.

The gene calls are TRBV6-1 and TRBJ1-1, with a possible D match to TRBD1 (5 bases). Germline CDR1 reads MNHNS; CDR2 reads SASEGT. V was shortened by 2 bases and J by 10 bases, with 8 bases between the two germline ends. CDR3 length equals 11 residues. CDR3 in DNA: TGTGCCAGCAGTGAAATCGGGGGAGCTTTCTTT. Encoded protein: CASSEIGGAFF.

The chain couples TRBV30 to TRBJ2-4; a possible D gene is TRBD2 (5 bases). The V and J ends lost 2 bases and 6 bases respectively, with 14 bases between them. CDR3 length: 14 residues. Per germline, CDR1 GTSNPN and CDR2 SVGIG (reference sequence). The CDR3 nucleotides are TGTGCCTGGAGTCCCTCCGGGATCGGAAACATTCAGTACTTC. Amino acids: CAWSPSGIGNIQYF.

In DNA form, the CDR3 reads TGTGCCGGGGGTGGACAGGGTAGATCACCCCTCCACTTT. Protein sequence: CAGGGQGRSPLHF. The genes are TRBV7-9 and TRBJ1-6; 8 positions agree with TRBD1. With 11 bases clipped from V and 10 bases from J, the junction kept 10 bases outside the gene matches. CDR1 is SEHNR, CDR2 FQNEAQ, per germline (reference sequence). The CDR3 loop spans 13 amino acids.

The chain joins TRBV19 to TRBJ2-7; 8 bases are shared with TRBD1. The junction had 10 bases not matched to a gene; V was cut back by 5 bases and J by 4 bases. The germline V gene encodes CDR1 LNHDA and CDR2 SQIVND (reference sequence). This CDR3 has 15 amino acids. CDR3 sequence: CASSSQGAGRYEQYF. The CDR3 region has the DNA TGTGCCAGTAGTTCCCAGGGGGCGGGTCGGTACGAGCAGTACTTC.

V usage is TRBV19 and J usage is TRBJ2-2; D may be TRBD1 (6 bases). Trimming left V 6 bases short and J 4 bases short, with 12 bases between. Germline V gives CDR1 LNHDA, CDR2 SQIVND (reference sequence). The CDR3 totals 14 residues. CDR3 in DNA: TGTGCCAGTAGCCCGACAGGCCTCACCGGGGAGCTGTTTTTT. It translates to CASSPTGLTGELFF. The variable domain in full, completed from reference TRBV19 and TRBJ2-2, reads DGGITQSPKYLFRKEGQNVTLSCEQNLNHDAMYWYRQDPGQGLRLIYYSQIVNDFQKGDIAEGYSVSREKKESFPLTVTSAQKNPTAFYLCASSPTGLTGELFFGEGSRLTVL.

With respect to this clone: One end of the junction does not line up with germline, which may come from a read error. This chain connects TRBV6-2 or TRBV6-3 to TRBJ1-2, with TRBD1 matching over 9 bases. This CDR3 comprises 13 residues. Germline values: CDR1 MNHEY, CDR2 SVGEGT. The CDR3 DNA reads TGTGCCAGCAGCTACTGGACAGGGGAAGGCTACACCTTC. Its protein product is CASSYWTGEGYTF.

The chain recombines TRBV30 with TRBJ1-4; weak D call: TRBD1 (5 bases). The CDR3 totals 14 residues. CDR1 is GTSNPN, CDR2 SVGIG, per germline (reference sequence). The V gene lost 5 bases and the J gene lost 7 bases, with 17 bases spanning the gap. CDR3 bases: TGTGCCTGGGCCTACAATTTGGGGCGTGAAAAACTGTTTTTT. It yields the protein CAWAYNLGREKLFF.

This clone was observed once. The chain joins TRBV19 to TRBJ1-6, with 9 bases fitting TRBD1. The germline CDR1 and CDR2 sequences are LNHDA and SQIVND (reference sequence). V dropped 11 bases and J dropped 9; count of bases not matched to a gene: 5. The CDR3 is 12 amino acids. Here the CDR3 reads CAHRGLGSPLHF. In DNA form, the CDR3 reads TGTGCCCACAGGGGGCTCGGTTCACCCCTCCACTTT.

CDR3 protein: CASSPTSGGSYNEQFF. Written as DNA, the CDR3 is TGTGCCAGCAGCCCGACTAGCGGTGGCTCCTACAATGAGCAGTTCTTC. The chain is built from TRBV4-2 and TRBJ2-1, with TRBD2 matching over 9 bases. The CDR3 has 16 amino acids. Germline V gene sequence: CDR1 LGHNA, CDR2 YNFKEQ. With 4 bases clipped from V and 0 bases from J, the junction kept 4 bases outside the gene matches.

The CDR3 reads CASSQGYGTYEQYF. The CDR3 coding sequence is TGCGCCAGCAGCCAAGGCTACGGGACCTACGAGCAGTACTTC. This sequence joins TRBV4-1 and TRBJ2-7; possible D gene TRBD2, 5 bases. Per germline, CDR1 MGHRA and CDR2 YSYEKL. The CDR3 covers 14 residues. The V gene lost 1 base and the J gene lost 2 bases, with 9 bases spanning the gap.

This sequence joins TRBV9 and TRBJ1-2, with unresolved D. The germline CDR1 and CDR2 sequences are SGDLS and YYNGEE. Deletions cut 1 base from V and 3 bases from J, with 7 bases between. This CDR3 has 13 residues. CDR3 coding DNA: TGTGCCAGCAGCGTACGGGTGGACTATGGCTACACCTTC. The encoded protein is CASSVRVDYGYTF. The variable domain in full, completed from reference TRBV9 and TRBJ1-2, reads DSGVTQTPKHLITATGQRVTLRCSPRSGDLSVYWYQQSLDQGLQFLIQYYNGEERAKGNILERFSAQQFPDLHSELNLSSLELGDSALYFCASSVRVDYGYTFGSGTRLTVV.

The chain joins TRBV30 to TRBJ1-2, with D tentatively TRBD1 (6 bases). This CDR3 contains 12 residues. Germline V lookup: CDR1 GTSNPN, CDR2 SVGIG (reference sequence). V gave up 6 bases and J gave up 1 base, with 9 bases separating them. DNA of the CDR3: TGTGCCTGCTGGACAGTTAACTATGGCTACACCTTC. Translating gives CACWTVNYGYTF.

CDR3 protein: CASSPDRGRAYNEQFF. The DNA of the CDR3 is TGTGCCAGCTCCCCAGACAGGGGGCGAGCCTACAATGAGCAGTTCTTC. The chain has TRBV18 and TRBJ2-1; 10 positions agree with TRBD1. Per germline, CDR1 KGHSH and CDR2 LQKENI. The CDR3 has 16 residues. The ends lost 6 bases at V and 2 bases at J; junction bases unmatched: 7.

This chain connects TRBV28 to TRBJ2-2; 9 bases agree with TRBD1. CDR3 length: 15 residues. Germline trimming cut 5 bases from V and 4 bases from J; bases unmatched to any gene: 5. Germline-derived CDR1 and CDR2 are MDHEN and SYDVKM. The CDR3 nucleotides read TGTGCCAGCAGTGATGACAGGGGGGGCACCGGGGAGCTGTTTTTT. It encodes CASSDDRGGTGELFF. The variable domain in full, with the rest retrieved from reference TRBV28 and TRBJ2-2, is DVKVTQSSRYLVKRTGEKVFLECVQDMDHENMFWYRQDPGLGLRLIYFSYDVKMKEKGDIPEGYSVSREKKERFSLILESASTNQTSMYLCASSDDRGGTGELFFGEGSRLTVL.

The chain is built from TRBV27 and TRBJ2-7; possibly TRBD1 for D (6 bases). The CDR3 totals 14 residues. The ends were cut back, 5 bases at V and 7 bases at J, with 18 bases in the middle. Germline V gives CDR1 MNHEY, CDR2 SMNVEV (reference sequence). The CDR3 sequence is CASSRLGQSGEQYF. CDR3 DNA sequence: TGTGCCAGCAGTCGCCTCGGACAGTCGGGGGAGCAGTACTTC.

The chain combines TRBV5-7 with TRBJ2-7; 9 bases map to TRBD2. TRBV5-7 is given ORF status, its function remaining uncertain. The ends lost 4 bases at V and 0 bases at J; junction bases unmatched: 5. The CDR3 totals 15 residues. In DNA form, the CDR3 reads TGTGCCAGCAGCCCTAGCGGGAAGAGCTCCTACGAGCAGTACTTC. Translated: CASSPSGKSSYEQYF.

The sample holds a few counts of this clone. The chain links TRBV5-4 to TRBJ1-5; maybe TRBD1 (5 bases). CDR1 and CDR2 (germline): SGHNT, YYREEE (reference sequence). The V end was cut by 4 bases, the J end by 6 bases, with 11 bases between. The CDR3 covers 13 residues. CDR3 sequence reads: CASSAGLSQPQHF. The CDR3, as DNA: TGTGCCAGCAGCGCAGGGTTGAGTCAGCCCCAGCATTTT.